A single sample gave rise to the 6 T cell receptor beta chains below, sequenced in a study of beta chain features in type 1 diabetes. Whole-study findings and limits: TCRB CDR3s were moderately but significantly shorter in Type 1 diabetes patients in all four CD4+ subsets.

No antigen has been assigned to these receptors. Expressed TCRB transcripts were sequenced after all isolated RNA was converted to cDNA. Libraries were prepared by immunoSEQ multiplex PCR; TCRdb keeps only in-frame clonotypes and omits some of them. The sample contains 600,000 to 700,000 clones, 9.5% to 15% of which appear only once. The specimen sequenced was naive CD4+ T cells from blood. These receptors were collected from a young man with type 1 diabetes.

In this sample, this clone turned up once. This sequence joins TRBV6-1 and TRBJ2-6; D is unclear. Trimming pared 6 bases from V and 2 bases from J, leaving 11 bases between. The length of the CDR3 is 15 residues. Looked up from germline, CDR1 is MNHNS and CDR2 is SASEGT. Here the CDR3 DNA reads TGTGCCAGCAGGCTCGGCGGTACTGGGGCCAACGTCCTGACTTTC. This sequence encodes CASRLGGTGANVLTF.

The chain carries TRBV2 and TRBJ2-3; 10 bases line up with TRBD2. V shed 8 bases and J 6 bases; nucleotides not matched to a gene: 8. The germline V gene encodes CDR1 SNHLY and CDR2 FYNNEI. The CDR3 covers 14 residues. CDR3 nucleotides: TGTGCCAGCTTACTAGCGGGACCCACGGATACGCAGTATTTT. The encoded protein is CASLLAGPTDTQYF.

V gene TRBV7-2 combines with J gene TRBJ2-5; TRBD2 matches 9 bases. The CDR3 spans 16 residues. J was trimmed by 2 bases and V by 3 bases; bases with no gene match: 7. Germline V gene sequence: CDR1 SGHTA, CDR2 FQGNSA. CDR3: CASSLGSGGSQETQYF. In DNA, the CDR3 is TGTGCCAGCAGCTTGGGTAGCGGGGGATCTCAAGAGACCCAGTACTTC.

This clone occurred a few times. V usage is TRBV28 and J usage is TRBJ1-4; possible D gene TRBD1, 5 bases. Germline lookup yields CDR1 MDHEN and CDR2 SYDVKM. The CDR3 runs to 16 residues. Trimming took off 6 bases at V and 7 bases at J, with 21 bases between the two ends. The CDR3 loop is CASSPGGRRRGEKLFF. The CDR3 DNA reads TGTGCCAGCAGCCCGGGGGGACGACGGAGGGGTGAAAAACTGTTTTTT. The whole variable domain, remainder taken from reference TRBV28 and TRBJ1-4, is DVKVTQSSRYLVKRTGEKVFLECVQDMDHENMFWYRQDPGLGLRLIYFSYDVKMKEKGDIPEGYSVSREKKERFSLILESASTNQTSMYLCASSPGGRRRGEKLFFGSGTQLSVL.

This clone turned up a few times. This chain joins TRBV27 and TRBJ2-5; weak D call: TRBD2 (5 bases). Trimming pared 5 bases from V and 2 bases from J, leaving 18 bases between. The germline V gene has CDR1 MNHEY and CDR2 SMNVEV (reference sequence). CDR3 length: 16 residues. CDR3 DNA sequence: TGTGCCAGCAGTCCACGGGGTTGGAGGAATCAAGAGACCCAGTACTTC. This translates into CASSPRGWRNQETQYF.

This chain joins TRBV9 and TRBJ2-7; D is ambiguous. The germline V gene encodes CDR1 SGDLS and CDR2 YYNGEE. V was cut by 0 bases and J by 7 bases, with 14 bases left in between. CDR3 length equals 14 residues. CDR3 nucleotides: TGTGCCAGCAGCGTAGATCCGAACACGTATGAGCAGTACTTC. Protein product: CASSVDPNTYEQYF.